The present T cell receptor (beta chain) was sequenced within a study of read filtering for tumor transcriptome and immune sequencing (dated by TCRdb to 2020 to 2022). Background for the entire study: The cohort was composed of approximately 16 male and 14 female patients, with a mean age of approximately 72 years and an age range of roughly 47 to 80. Per sample, about 4 to 10.27 million TCR-region mapped reads were obtained with IR-seq, compared with only roughly 85 to 1273 with RNA-seq. The study compared TCR repertoires from targeted immune repertoire sequencing and bulk whole-transcriptome sequencing run on the same bone marrow samples. Whole-transcriptome libraries were prepared with the TruSeq RNA Access Library Prep Kit after DNase treatment. As a main aim, a read-filtering strategy for immune repertoire data was addressed, with the specific question being whether clonotypes supported by a single read should be removed. Under revised international staging, roughly 8 patients fell into R-ISS I, 15 or so into R-ISS II and six or seven into R-ISS III. What the authors observed across the whole study: In IR-seq, about 82% of clonotypes but approximately 3.2% of total reads were represented by single-read clonotypes, whereas in RNA-seq, 60% to 75% of clonotypes and around 45% of reads were represented by single-read clonotypes. Removing single-read clonotypes increased the correlation between IR-seq and RNA-seq shared clonotype proportions. The sorted CD138-negative fraction was not purified T cells but a mixed bone marrow immune population. Clonotypes were captured by IR-seq at much higher depth and more reliably than by RNA-seq, and smaller IR-seq throughput was sufficient for identification of most shared clonotypes.

TCR libraries were built from 400 to 450 ng RNA with the Immunoverse kit, using molecular barcoded adaptors covering alpha/delta and beta/gamma chains. TCR library preparation used the same RNA that was used for transcriptome sequencing. Sequencing of the TCR libraries was done on an Illumina HiSeq 4000 with 2 x 150 cycles. The authors' pipeline ran thus. TCR reads were aligned to human V, D, J and C references and assembled into CDR3 clonotypes with MiXCR, including quality filtering and error correction. The tcR package in R was used to analyze clonotype counts and gene usage diversity. Raw mapping reads were checked after the RNA-seq reads had been mapped by STAR aligner version 2.5.3a onto the human GRCh37 genome. To test the effect of sequencing depth on detected clonotypes, IR-seq fastq files were randomly downsampled using Seqtk 1.3. TCRdb reprocessing: public reads trimmed at Q25 with fastp, clones called with MiXCR, in-frame beta chains kept. Duplicate CDR3 protein sequences are folded into a single record with the most common DNA and genes. TCRdb, not the authors, supplied the V and J calls. This sample has about 86,000 distinct CDR3 sequences in its table, and around 12% of those were observed once. The ten largest make up 15% of the sample.

At least ten counts were recorded for this clonotype. Its antigen remains unidentified. Per-base qualities were not stored, and no clone one base away is much larger. Bone marrow was sampled from every patient at the time of active disease. Bone marrow mononuclear cells were isolated by Ficoll-Hypaque density gradient centrifugation. Myeloma plasma cells were removed and CD138-negative cells were obtained by negative selection following labeling with CD138 magnetic microbeads on a MACS separator. Flow cytometry with CD138 antibodies on an Attune NxT was used to check how pure the isolated cells were. TRIzol reagent was used to extract total RNA, which was then quantified with a NanoDrop spectrophotometer. Paired RNA-seq and IR-seq were performed on the CD138-negative bone marrow sample of each patient. From its cysteine to its phenylalanine, the CDR3 spans 12 amino acids. Of the read, only the CDR3 DNA is kept; its 36 bases are in frame from base 1. V loses 7 bases of germline sequence and J loses 1 base, and the interval between the two ends is 10 bases. CDR1 and CDR2 (SQVTM, ANQGSEA) derive from the germline V gene.

Sequencing input: a population of CD138-negative cells sorted from bone marrow. The cell subset or site label, as the study defines it: bone marrow mononuclear cells depleted of CD138+ plasma/myeloma cells by negative magnetic selection. The receptor chain draws on TRBV29-1 and TRBJ1-1; the D segment cannot be called with confidence. The origin of this receptor is a donor at least 40 years old with multiple myeloma. The CDR3 reads as follows: CSASNWNTEAFF. The sequence in DNA is TGCAGCGCGTCTAATTGGAACACTGAAGCTTTCTTT.